The source of this TCR beta chain is a study of CD8+ T cells in alopecia areata. Looked up from germline, CDR1 is MGHDK and CDR2 is SYGVNS. The length of the CDR3 is 12 residues. V gave up 0 bases and J gave up 8 bases, with 4 bases separating them. As concerns this clone: Its specificity is not known.

As the sequencing template, cDNA was produced by extracting RNA and reverse transcribing it. The data were produced by immunoSEQ multiplex PCR, yet TCRdb's version contains in-frame clones alone and is incomplete. The sample includes around 200,000 clones, roughly three fifths seen only once; the top ten take approximately 0.7%. Treatment of the sample: oral pan-JAK inhibitor, 5-10 mg twice daily. General study findings and limits: Scalp and blood retained many expanded lesional clones during tofacitinib.

The specimen comprised CD4+ T cells sorted from blood, sampled at week 4, from a patient treated with tofacitinib. This receptor was identified in a human donor with alopecia areata. The chain links TRBV25-1 to TRBJ1-4; D is ambiguous. CDR3 sequence: CASSEYGEKLFF. The CDR3 DNA is TGTGCCAGCAGTGAATACGGGGAAAAACTGTTTTTT. Full variable domain (remainder filled in from reference TRBV25-1 and TRBJ1-4): EADIYQTPRYLVIGTGKKITLECSQTMGHDKMYWYQQDPGMELHLIHYSYGVNSTEKGDLSSESTVSRIRTEHFPLTLESARPSHTSQYLCASSEYGEKLFFGSGTQLSVL.